This TCR beta chain was obtained from a study of a mutant IDH1 vaccine in newly diagnosed glioma. This CDR3 is built from 15 residues. The V and J ends lost 3 bases and 3 bases, in that order; junction bases with no gene match: 10. Germline V gives CDR1 GTSNPN, CDR2 SVGIG (reference sequence). The table lists this clone with a count of one. Time point indicated: baseline, week 1 (first vaccination visit). Specified treatment: pre-vaccination baseline after standard-of-care therapy. The data were produced by immunoSEQ multiplex PCR, yet TCRdb's version contains in-frame clones alone and is incomplete. The sample lists around 92,000 clones; about four fifths were seen once.

Specimen: PBMCs, collected from a glioma patient treated with radiotherapy, temozolomide or both. This receptor was identified in a woman in her forties or fifties with glioma. The chain couples TRBV30 to TRBJ1-2, with 7 nucleotides matching TRBD1. CDR3 region: CAWRDEGAPHYGYTF. The CDR3 region has the DNA TGTGCCTGGAGGGACGAGGGGGCGCCGCACTATGGCTACACCTTC.